This TCR beta chain was retrieved from a study of blood T cells in healthy people across ages. The authors ran a second PCR of roughly 7 to 11 cycles using a sample-barcoded 5' primer and a J-beta primer mix. Via MiXCR, TCRdb re-called the 5' RACE reads, giving one row per CDR3 protein. The sample carries about 1.5 million distinct CDR3 sequences, 42% recorded once. Germline values: CDR1 SGDLS, CDR2 YYNGEE. The CDR3 loop spans 15 amino acids. Germline trimming cut 3 bases from V and 4 bases from J; bases unmatched to any gene: 6. This clonotype was observed a few times. The material sequenced was blood. The chain has TRBV9 and TRBJ1-2; 10 nucleotides line up with TRBD1. The clonotype comes from a woman aged 18-29 years in good health. The CDR3 reads CASSETTGGVYGYTF. The CDR3 DNA sequence: TGTGCCAGCAGCGAGACGACAGGGGGCGTCTATGGCTACACCTTC.